These T cell receptor beta chains were read from a single sample in a study of blood T cell repertoires in COVID-19. The method was immunoSEQ multiplex PCR; TCRdb's version includes in-frame clones alone and lacks a portion of them. The top ten hold under 15% of the sample, which has roughly 60,000 clones, 75% to 85% seen once. The sequencing sample was made of peripheral blood. The source of these receptors is an elderly man with acute or convalescent COVID-19. Each CDR3 is given with its conserved first and last residue. The D gene is left open where the match is weak. A clone size is listed for some rows: how often the clone was seen (once, few, many), or a class if it is expanded.

D gene	V gene	CDR3 length	J gene	clone size	CDR3 protein	CDR3 DNA
NA	TRBV2	15	TRBJ2-1	NA	CASSWDSIMVGEQFF	TGTGCCAGCAGTTGGGACTCGATTATGGTTGGTGAGCAGTTCTTC
NA	TRBV5-4	12	TRBJ1-1	NA	CASSSRNTEAFF	TGTGCCAGCAGCTCGAGGAACACTGAAGCTTTCTTT
NA	TRBV2	15	TRBJ1-6	NA	CASRGEVQQNSPLHF	TGTGCCAGCAGGGGGGAGGTCCAGCAAAATTCACCCCTCCACTTT
NA	TRBV23-1	13	TRBJ1-1	NA	CASSRTYATEAFF	TGCGCCAGCAGCCGAACCTACGCCACTGAAGCTTTCTTT
NA	TRBV12-5	12	TRBJ2-1	once	CASGLNQNEQFF	TGTGCTAGTGGTTTGAATCAGAATGAGCAGTTCTTC
TRBD1	TRBV18	15	TRBJ2-5	NA	CASSKDRGRGETQYF	TGTGCCAGCTCAAAGGACAGGGGCCGGGGAGAGACCCAGTACTTC
NA	TRBV10-1	13	TRBJ1-1	NA	CASSAEGNTEAFF	TGCGCCAGCAGTGCCGAGGGGAACACTGAAGCTTTCTTT
NA	TRBV5-4	13	TRBJ1-2	NA	CASSPWRHYGYTF	TGTGCCAGCAGCCCCTGGAGGCACTATGGCTACACCTTC
NA	TRBV28	15	TRBJ1-5	once	CASTPITNSNQPQHF	TGTGCCAGCACCCCCATTACAAATAGCAATCAGCCCCAGCATTTT
NA	TRBV19	12	TRBJ2-7	NA	CASSIRSDEQYF	TGTGCCAGTAGTATCCGGTCGGACGAGCAGTACTTC
NA	TRBV7-9	14	TRBJ1-2	NA	CASRADAAAYGYTF	TGTGCCAGCAGGGCGGATGCGGCAGCATATGGCTACACCTTC
NA	TRBV5-1	16	TRBJ2-3	NA	CASTLGVSDYTDTQYF	TGCGCCAGCACCCTTGGAGTATCGGACTACACAGATACGCAGTATTTT
NA	TRBV11-2	15	TRBJ1-1	NA	CASSRGGQGNTEAFF	TGTGCCAGCAGCCGGGGGGGGCAGGGGAACACTGAAGCTTTCTTT
NA	TRBV5-4	14	TRBJ1-3	NA	CASSTPGAGNTIYF	TGTGCCAGCAGCACCCCGGGGGCTGGAAACACCATATATTTT
TRBD1	TRBV2	14	TRBJ1-3	NA	CASRRQGTGNTIYF	TGTGCCAGCAGACGACAGGGGACTGGAAACACCATATATTTT
TRBD1	TRBV6-6	14	TRBJ2-2	NA	CASSEGQGGGELFF	TGTGCCAGCAGTGAGGGACAGGGAGGCGGGGAGCTGTTTTTT
NA	TRBV5-4	17	TRBJ1-5	NA	CASSLHGGGWSNQPQHF	TGTGCCAGCAGCTTGCACGGGGGGGGATGGAGCAATCAGCCCCAGCATTTT
TRBD2	TRBV6-6	15	TRBJ2-7	once	CASSSLAGGRVEQYF	TGTGCCAGCAGTTCTCTAGCGGGGGGACGTGTCGAGCAGTACTTC
NA	TRBV30	14	TRBJ2-5	NA	CASMVTAKQETQYF	TGTGCCAGTATGGTGACAGCGAAGCAAGAGACCCAGTACTTC
TRBD1	TRBV24-1	17	TRBJ2-2	NA	CATSDGTGTANTGELFF	TGTGCCACCAGTGATGGGACCGGGACAGCGAACACCGGGGAGCTGTTTTTT
NA	TRBV7-2	15	TRBJ2-7	NA	CASSLRRGLLGEQYF	TGTGCCAGCAGCTTGAGACGTGGACTCTTAGGCGAGCAGTACTTC
NA	TRBV21-1	16	TRBJ2-5	NA	CASSTQLAGGHETQYF	TGTGCCAGCAGCACCCAACTAGCGGGGGGGCATGAGACCCAGTACTTC
TRBD1	TRBV2	13	TRBJ2-7	NA	CASRPGTEYEQYF	TGTGCCAGCAGACCCGGGACAGAATACGAGCAGTACTTC
TRBD2	TRBV19	13	TRBJ2-7	few	CASSIQRGDELYF	TGTGCCAGTAGTATCCAGCGGGGGGATGAGCTCTACTTC
TRBD1	TRBV7-2	13	TRBJ1-1	once	CASRWTGNTEAFF	TGTGCCAGCAGATGGACAGGGAACACTGAAGCTTTCTTT
TRBD2	TRBV7-2	15	TRBJ2-3	NA	CASSLGLAGGNTQYF	TGTGCCAGCAGCTTAGGACTAGCGGGGGGGAATACGCAGTATTTT
TRBD2	TRBV7-2	15	TRBJ2-3	NA	CASRPTSGFTDTQYF	TGTGCCAGCAGGCCCACTAGCGGATTCACAGATACGCAGTATTTT
TRBD1	TRBV9	16	TRBJ2-2	NA	CASSPGQGANTGELFF	TGTGCCAGCAGCCCTGGACAGGGGGCGAACACCGGGGAGCTGTTTTTT
NA	TRBV6-6	12	TRBJ1-5	NA	CASSNRDQPQHF	TGTGCCAGCAGTAACAGGGATCAGCCCCAGCATTTT
NA	TRBV14	16	TRBJ1-4	NA	CASSSFTGLAGEKLFF	TGTGCCAGCAGCTCGTTTACAGGGTTAGCGGGTGAAAAACTGTTTTTT
TRBD2	TRBV7-2	16	TRBJ2-1	NA	CASSSQAGGTYNEQFF	TGTGCCAGCAGCTCACAAGCGGGGGGAACCTACAATGAGCAGTTCTTC
TRBD1	TRBV3-1/TRBV3-2	12	TRBJ2-5	NA	CASKGTEETQYF	TGTGCCAGCAAAGGGACAGAAGAGACCCAGTACTTC